This T cell receptor beta chain was found in a study of CD8+CD57+ T cells in acquired aplastic anemia. As for the study in general: The study obtained an average of roughly 2.9 ug of DNA from sorted CD4+ and CD8+ cells. Study conclusions and caveats: In CD8+ cells, Simpson's diversity showed no significant difference between patients and controls.

Genomic DNA was employed as the template in profiling TCR beta VDJ and CDR3. A single record per CDR3 protein comes from TCRdb applying MiXCR to the reads. The table lists around 220,000 distinct CDR3 sequences, 40% to 60% of them singletons. Individuals selected for sequencing had exhibited CD8+CD57+ cell expansion on flow cytometry. The CDR3 has 12 amino acids. Germline V lookup: CDR1 SQVTM, CDR2 ANQGSEA. About this clonotype: Its antigen is undetermined. An end of the junction differs from the germline gene, which may be a read error.

The chain couples TRBV29-1 to TRBJ1-2, with 8 bases fitting TRBD1. The sample comprised sorted CD4+, CD8+, or CD8+CD57+ T cells (not recorded which) from PBMCs. The TCR sequence derives from a human donor with aplastic anemia. CDR3 amino acids: CSVLGQGYGDTF. For the CDR3, the DNA is TGCAGCGTCCTAGGACAGGGCTATGGCGACACCTTC.